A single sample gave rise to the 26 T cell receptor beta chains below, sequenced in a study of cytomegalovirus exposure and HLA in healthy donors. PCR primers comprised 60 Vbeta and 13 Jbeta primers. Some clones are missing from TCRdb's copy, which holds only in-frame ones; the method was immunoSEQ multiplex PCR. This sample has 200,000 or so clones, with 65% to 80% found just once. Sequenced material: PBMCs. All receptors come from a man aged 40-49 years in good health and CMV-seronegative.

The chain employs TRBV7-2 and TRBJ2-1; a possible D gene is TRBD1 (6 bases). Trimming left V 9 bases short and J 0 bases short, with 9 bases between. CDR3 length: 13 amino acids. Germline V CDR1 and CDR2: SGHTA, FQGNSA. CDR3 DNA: TGTGCCAGTGGACAGAGCTCCTACAATGAGCAGTTCTTC. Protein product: CASGQSSYNEQFF. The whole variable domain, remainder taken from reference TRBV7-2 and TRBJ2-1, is GAGVSQSPSNKVTEKGKDVELRCDPISGHTALYWYRQSLGQGLEFLIYFQGNSAPDKSGLPSDRFSAERTGGSVSTLTIQRTQQEDSAVYLCASGQSSYNEQFFGPGTRLTVL.

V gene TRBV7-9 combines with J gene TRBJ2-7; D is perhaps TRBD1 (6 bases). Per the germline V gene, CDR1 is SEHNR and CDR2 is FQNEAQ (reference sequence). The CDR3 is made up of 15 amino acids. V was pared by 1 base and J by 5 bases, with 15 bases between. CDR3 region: CASSLVRDTRDEQYF. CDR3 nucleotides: TGTGCCAGCAGCTTAGTAAGGGACACCCGCGACGAGCAGTACTTC.

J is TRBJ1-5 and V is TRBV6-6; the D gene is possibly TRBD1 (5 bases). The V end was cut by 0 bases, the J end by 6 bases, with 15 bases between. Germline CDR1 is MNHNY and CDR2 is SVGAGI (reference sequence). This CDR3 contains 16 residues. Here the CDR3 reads CASSYSMGGVGQPQHF. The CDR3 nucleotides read TGTGCCAGCAGTTACTCGATGGGAGGGGTCGGTCAGCCCCAGCATTTT.

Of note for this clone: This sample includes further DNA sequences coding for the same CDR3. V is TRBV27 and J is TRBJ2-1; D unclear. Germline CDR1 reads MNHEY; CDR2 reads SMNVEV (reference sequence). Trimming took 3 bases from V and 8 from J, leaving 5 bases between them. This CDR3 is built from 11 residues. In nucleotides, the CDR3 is TGTGCCAGCAGTTTGCGTGATGAGCAGTTCTTC. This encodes CASSLRDEQFF.

CDR3 amino acids: CSVGGEAGYTF. The CDR3 DNA is TGCAGCGTTGGTGGTGAAGCTGGCTACACCTTC. V usage is TRBV29-1 and J usage is TRBJ1-2; D unclear. V gave up 4 bases and J gave up 7 bases, with 10 bases separating them. CDR1 is SQVTM and CDR2 is ANQGSEA in the germline V gene. The CDR3 loop spans 11 amino acids.

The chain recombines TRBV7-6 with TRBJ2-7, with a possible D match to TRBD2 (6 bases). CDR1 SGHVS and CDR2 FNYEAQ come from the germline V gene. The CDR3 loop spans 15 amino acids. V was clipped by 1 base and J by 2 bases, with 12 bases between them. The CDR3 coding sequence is TGTGCCAGCAGCTTAGTAGCGGTAGAAACCTACGAGCAGTACTTC. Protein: CASSLVAVETYEQYF.

This CDR3 reads CASRQNRDGEQFF. The DNA for the CDR3 is TGTGCCAGCAGACAAAACAGGGATGGTGAGCAGTTCTTC. This chain links TRBV2 with TRBJ2-1, with D tentatively TRBD1 (6 bases). Germline values: CDR1 SNHLY, CDR2 FYNNEI. The CDR3 sequence is 13 residues long. The V end was cut by 6 bases, the J end by 9 bases, with 15 bases between.

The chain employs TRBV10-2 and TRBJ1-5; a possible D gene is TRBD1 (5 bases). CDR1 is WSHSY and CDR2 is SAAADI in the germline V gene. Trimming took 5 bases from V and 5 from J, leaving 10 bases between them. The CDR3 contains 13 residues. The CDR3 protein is CASSTQGYQPQHF. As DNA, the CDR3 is TGCGCCAGCAGTACTCAGGGATATCAGCCCCAGCATTTT.

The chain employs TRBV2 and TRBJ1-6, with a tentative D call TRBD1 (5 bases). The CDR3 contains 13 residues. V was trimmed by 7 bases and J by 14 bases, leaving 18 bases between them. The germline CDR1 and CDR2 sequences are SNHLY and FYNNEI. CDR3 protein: CASTLTGRRALHF. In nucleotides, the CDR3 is TGTGCCAGCACCCTAACAGGTCGTAGGGCCCTCCACTTT. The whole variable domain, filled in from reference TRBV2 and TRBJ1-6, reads EPEVTQTPSHQVTQMGQEVILRCVPISNHLYFYWYRQILGQKVEFLVSFYNNEISEKSEIFDDQFSVERPDGSNFTLKIRSTKLEDSAMYFCASTLTGRRALHFGNGTRLTVT.

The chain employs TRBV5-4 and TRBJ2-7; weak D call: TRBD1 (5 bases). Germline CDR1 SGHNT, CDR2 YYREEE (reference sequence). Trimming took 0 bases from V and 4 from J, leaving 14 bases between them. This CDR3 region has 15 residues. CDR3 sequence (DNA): TGTGCCAGCAGCTTGGGGGGTGGCAGGGTATACGAGCAGTACTTC. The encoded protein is CASSLGGGRVYEQYF.

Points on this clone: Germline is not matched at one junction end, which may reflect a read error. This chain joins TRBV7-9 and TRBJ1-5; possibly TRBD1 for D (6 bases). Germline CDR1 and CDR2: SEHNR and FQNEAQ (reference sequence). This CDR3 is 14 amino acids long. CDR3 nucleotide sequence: TGTTCCAGCAGTCTGTGGGGGGGCGACGGGTCTTTGCATTTT. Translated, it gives CSSSLWGGDGSLHF.

CDR3 protein: CASSSRDRGSGELFF. The CDR3 DNA reads TGTGCCAGCAGCTCCCGGGACAGGGGCTCCGGGGAGCTGTTTTTT. The chain links TRBV5-4 to TRBJ2-2; 10 bases map to TRBD1. Per the germline V gene, CDR1 is SGHNT and CDR2 is YYREEE (reference sequence). The V and J ends lost 3 bases and 6 bases, in that order; junction bases with no gene match: 5. The CDR3 is 15 amino acids.

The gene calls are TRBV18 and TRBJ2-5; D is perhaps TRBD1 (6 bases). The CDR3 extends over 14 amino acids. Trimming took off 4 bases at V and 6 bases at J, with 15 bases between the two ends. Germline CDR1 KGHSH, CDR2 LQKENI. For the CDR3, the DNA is TGTGCCAGCTCACGAACTTCAGGGGAACAGACCCAGTACTTC. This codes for CASSRTSGEQTQYF.

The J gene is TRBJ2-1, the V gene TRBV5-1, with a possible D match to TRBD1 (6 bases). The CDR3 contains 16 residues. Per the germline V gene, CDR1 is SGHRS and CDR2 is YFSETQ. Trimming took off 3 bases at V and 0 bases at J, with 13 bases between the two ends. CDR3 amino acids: CASSSDRRSSYNEQFF. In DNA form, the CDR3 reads TGCGCCAGCAGCTCTGACAGGAGAAGCTCCTACAATGAGCAGTTCTTC.

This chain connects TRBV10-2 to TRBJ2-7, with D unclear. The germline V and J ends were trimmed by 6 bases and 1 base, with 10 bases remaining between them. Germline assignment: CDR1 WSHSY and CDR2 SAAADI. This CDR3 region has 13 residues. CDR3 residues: CASSLGESYEQYF. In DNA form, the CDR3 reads TGCGCCAGCAGCCTCGGAGAATCCTACGAGCAGTACTTC.

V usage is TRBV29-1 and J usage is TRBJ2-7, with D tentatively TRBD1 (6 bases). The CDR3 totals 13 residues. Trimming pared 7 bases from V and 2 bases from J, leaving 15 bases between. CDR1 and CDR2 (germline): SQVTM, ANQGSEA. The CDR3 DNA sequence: TGCAGCGCTGACAGGAACTGTACCTACGAGCAGTACTTC. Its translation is CSADRNCTYEQYF.

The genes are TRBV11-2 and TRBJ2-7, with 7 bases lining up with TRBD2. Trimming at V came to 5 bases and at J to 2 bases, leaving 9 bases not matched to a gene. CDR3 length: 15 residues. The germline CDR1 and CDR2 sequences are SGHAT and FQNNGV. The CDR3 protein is CASSEERDRTYEQYF. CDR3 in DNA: TGTGCCAGCAGCGAGGAGCGGGACCGTACCTACGAGCAGTACTTC.

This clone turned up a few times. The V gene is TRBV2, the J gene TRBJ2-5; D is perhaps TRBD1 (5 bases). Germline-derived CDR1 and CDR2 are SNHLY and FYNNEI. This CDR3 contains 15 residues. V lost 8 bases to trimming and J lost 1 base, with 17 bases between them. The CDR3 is CASFQGITRQETQYF. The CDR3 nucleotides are TGTGCCAGCTTCCAGGGAATCACTCGCCAAGAGACCCAGTACTTC.

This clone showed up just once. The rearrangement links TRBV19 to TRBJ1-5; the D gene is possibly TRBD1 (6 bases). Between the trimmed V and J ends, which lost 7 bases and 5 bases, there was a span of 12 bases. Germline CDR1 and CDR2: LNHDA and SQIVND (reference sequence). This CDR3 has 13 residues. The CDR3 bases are TGTGCCAGTAACAGGGCCCGCCATCAGCCCCAGCATTTT. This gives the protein CASNRARHQPQHF.

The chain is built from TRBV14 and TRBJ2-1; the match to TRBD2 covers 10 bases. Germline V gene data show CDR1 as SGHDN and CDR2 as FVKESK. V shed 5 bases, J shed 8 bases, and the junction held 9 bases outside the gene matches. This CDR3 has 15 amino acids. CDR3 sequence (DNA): TGTGCCAGCAGCAAGTGGGCTAGCGGGAGCTATGAGCAGTTCTTC. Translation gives CASSKWASGSYEQFF.

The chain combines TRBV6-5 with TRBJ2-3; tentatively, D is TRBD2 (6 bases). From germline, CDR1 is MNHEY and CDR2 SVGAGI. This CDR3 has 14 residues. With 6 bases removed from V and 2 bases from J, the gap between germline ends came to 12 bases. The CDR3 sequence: CASSRRRDTDTQYF. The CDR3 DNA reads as TGTGCCAGCAGCCGGAGGCGGGACACAGATACGCAGTATTTT.

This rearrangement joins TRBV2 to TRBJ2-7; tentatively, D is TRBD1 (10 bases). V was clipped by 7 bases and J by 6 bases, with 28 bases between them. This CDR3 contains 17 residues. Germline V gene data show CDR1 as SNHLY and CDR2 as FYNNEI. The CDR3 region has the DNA TGTGCCAGCACCCGACAGGGGGCGGCGGGAGGGTCGTTCGAGCAGTACTTC. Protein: CASTRQGAAGGSFEQYF.

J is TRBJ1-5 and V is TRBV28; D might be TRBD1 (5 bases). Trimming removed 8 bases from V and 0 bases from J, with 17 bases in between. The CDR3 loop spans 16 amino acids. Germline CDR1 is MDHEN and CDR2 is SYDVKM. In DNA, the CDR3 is TGTGCCAGCCTCCCGGCAGGGATGGGTAGCAATCAGCCCCAGCATTTT. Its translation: CASLPAGMGSNQPQHF.

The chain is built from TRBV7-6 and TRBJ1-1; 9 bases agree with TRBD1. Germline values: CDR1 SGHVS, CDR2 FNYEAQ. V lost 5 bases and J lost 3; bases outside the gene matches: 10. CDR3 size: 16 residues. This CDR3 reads CASSTIPGTGYTEAFF. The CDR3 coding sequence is TGTGCCAGCAGCACCATTCCCGGGACAGGGTACACTGAAGCTTTCTTT. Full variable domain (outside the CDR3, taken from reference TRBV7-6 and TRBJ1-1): GAGVSQSPRYKVTKRGQDVALRCDPISGHVSLYWYRQALGQGPEFLTYFNYEAQQDKSGLPNDRFSAERPEGSISTLTIQRTEQRDSAMYRCASSTIPGTGYTEAFFGQGTRLTVV.

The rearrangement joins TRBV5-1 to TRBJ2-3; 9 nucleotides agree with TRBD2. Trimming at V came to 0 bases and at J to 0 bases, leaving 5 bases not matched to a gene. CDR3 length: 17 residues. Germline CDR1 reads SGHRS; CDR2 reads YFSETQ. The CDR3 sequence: CASSLATSGRSTDTQYF. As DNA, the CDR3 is TGCGCCAGCAGCTTGGCGACTAGCGGACGAAGCACAGATACGCAGTATTTT.

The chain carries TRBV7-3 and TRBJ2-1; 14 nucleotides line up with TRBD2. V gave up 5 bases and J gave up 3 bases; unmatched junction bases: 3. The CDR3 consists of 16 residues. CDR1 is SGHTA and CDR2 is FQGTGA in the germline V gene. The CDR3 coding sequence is TGTGCCAGCAGCCGTGGACTAGCGGGGGGCTACAATGAGCAGTTCTTC. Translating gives CASSRGLAGGYNEQFF.